The sequence of this TCR beta chain was determined in a study of a mutant IDH1 vaccine in newly diagnosed glioma. Study-wide background: Patients had eight vaccinations, in weeks 1, 3, 5, 7, 11, 15, 19 and 23. The earlier regimen, radiotherapy, temozolomide, or both, was most often both.

Documented time point: week 23, last vaccination. All doses held 300 ug of mutant IDH1 20-mer peptide, with topical imiquimod. TCRdb's table, derived via immunoSEQ multiplex PCR, lists solely in-frame clones and lacks some. The sample includes about 44,000 clones, 75% to 95% of them seen just once. The junction had 10 bases not matched to a gene; V was cut back by 4 bases and J by 3 bases. The germline gives CDR1 SGHNT, CDR2 YYREEE (reference sequence). The CDR3 consists of 16 residues. A word on this clone: The antigen remains undetermined.

Study results and limitations: Vaccine-induced responses were seen in roughly 93% of patients, spanning several MHC alleles. It seemed that pseudoprogression was not linked to changes in the top peripheral T cell clonotypes.

The specimen comprised PBMCs, sampled from a glioma patient whose treatment included an IDH1 peptide vaccine. The receptor comes from a man aged 50 to 59 with glioma. V is TRBV5-4 and J is TRBJ1-3; 7 nucleotides align to TRBD1. The CDR3 DNA reads TGTGCCAGCAGCACAAGACAGGGCTCAGGTGGAAACACCATATATTTT. Its translation is CASSTRQGSGGNTIYF.